This is a list of T cell receptor beta chains from one sample in a study of neurological immune-mediated disorders. TCRdb called the 5' RACE reads again in MiXCR, with one record for every CDR3 protein. Among under 50,000 distinct CDR3 sequences listed, roughly 26% were seen once. The sequenced sample was PBMCs. These receptors came from a woman between 70 and 85 years old in good health. The CDR3 runs from the conserved cysteine through the conserved F or W. The D gene is left open where the match is weak. The size entry is marked missing in some rows and otherwise reads once, few, many or a size class.

>14|NA|NA|TRBJ2-2|TRBV5-1
CASSLAINTGELFF
TGCGCCAGCAGCTTGGCCATCAACACCGGGGAGCTGTTTTTT
>17|NA|TRBD2|TRBJ2-1|TRBV7-2
CASSASGGARSYNEQFF
TGTGCCAGCAGCGCTAGCGGGGGCGCCCGCTCCTACAATGAGCAGTTCTTC
>14|many|NA|TRBJ1-1|TRBV4-1
CASSQDASQTEAFF
TGCGCCAGCAGCCAAGATGCCTCACAGACTGAAGCTTTCTTT
>17|many|TRBD2|TRBJ2-7|TRBV5-6
CASSFAGRSGTSYEQYF
TGTGCCAGCAGCTTTGCCGGGAGGAGCGGGACCTCCTACGAGCAGTACTTC
>12|many|NA|TRBJ2-7|TRBV5-5
CASSLGAYEQYF
TGTGCCAGCAGCTTGGGGGCCTACGAGCAGTACTTC
>14|many|NA|TRBJ2-3|TRBV6-2/TRBV6-3
CATGDVSSTDTQYF
TGTGCCACCGGGGACGTTTCTAGCACAGATACGCAGTATTTT
>14|many|TRBD1|TRBJ1-5|TRBV6-5
CASSATGGHQPQHF
TGTGCCAGCAGTGCTACAGGGGGCCATCAGCCCCAGCATTTT
>13|many|NA|TRBJ2-5|TRBV6-1
CASSEIRQETQYF
TGTGCCAGCAGTGAAATACGCCAAGAGACCCAGTACTTC
>16|NA|TRBD1|TRBJ1-2|TRBV6-5
CASSYSKNRGDYGYTF
TGTGCCAGCAGTTACTCAAAAAACAGGGGAGACTATGGCTACACCTTC
>13|many|NA|TRBJ2-1|TRBV6-5
CASSYSKVNEQFF
TGTGCCAGCAGTTACTCGAAGGTTAATGAGCAGTTCTTC
>16|many|TRBD2|TRBJ2-3|TRBV7-2
CASSLGLAGVRDTQYF
TGTGCCAGCAGCCTCGGACTAGCGGGAGTGAGAGATACGCAGTATTTT
>15|few|NA|TRBJ2-7|TRBV27
CASSPPGFLSYEQYF
TGTGCCAGCAGCCCACCAGGGTTCCTCTCCTACGAGCAGTACTTC
>15|many|TRBD2|TRBJ2-1|TRBV7-2
CASSFGSGSGNEQFF
TGTGCCAGCAGCTTTGGAAGCGGGAGTGGCAATGAGCAGTTCTTC
>15|many|TRBD1|TRBJ2-1|TRBV7-2
CASSQDRDAGNEQFF
TGTGCCAGCAGTCAGGACAGGGATGCCGGTAATGAGCAGTTCTTC
>16|NA|TRBD1|TRBJ2-7|TRBV5-1
CASSPQGTGAGQEQYF
TGCGCCAGCAGCCCGCAAGGGACAGGGGCCGGGCAGGAGCAGTACTTC
>15|many|NA|TRBJ2-6|TRBV7-2
CASSLDNSGANVLTF
TGTGCCAGCAGCCTAGACAACTCTGGGGCCAACGTCCTGACTTTC
>15|many|TRBD1|TRBJ1-6|TRBV3-1
CASSRGQAYNSPLHF
TGTGCCAGCAGCCGCGGACAGGCTTATAATTCACCCCTCCACTTT
>15|few|NA|TRBJ1-1|TRBV20-1
CSARRRAGVNTEAFF
TGCAGTGCTAGGAGGAGGGCGGGGGTGAACACTGAAGCTTTCTTT
>15|many|NA|TRBJ2-1|TRBV7-2
CASSFSSQIYNEQFF
TGTGCCAGCAGCTTCTCTAGCCAAATCTACAATGAGCAGTTCTTC
>15|NA|NA|TRBJ1-1|TRBV7-2
CASSSSRAANTEAFF
TGTGCCAGCAGCTCCAGCCGGGCAGCTAACACTGAAGCTTTCTTT
>20|many|TRBD2|TRBJ2-6|TRBV7-9
CASSSGLARPSQNGANVLTF
TGTGCCAGCAGCTCGGGACTAGCCCGACCCTCCCAAAATGGGGCCAACGTCCTGACTTTC
>15|few|NA|TRBJ1-1|TRBV18
CASSPVGTGNTEAFF
TGTGCCAGCTCACCAGTCGGGACGGGGAACACTGAAGCTTTCTTT
>11|NA|NA|TRBJ2-7|TRBV7-9
CASSSHYEQYF
TGTGCCAGCAGCTCACATTACGAGCAGTACTTC
>14|NA|NA|TRBJ1-1|TRBV7-9
CASSSRGGYTEAFF
TGTGCCAGCAGCTCCCGAGGGGGTTACACTGAAGCTTTCTTT
>15|NA|NA|TRBJ2-3|TRBV4-2
CASSQTLVAGRDKYF
TGTGCCAGCAGCCAGACCCTTGTTGCCGGTCGAGATAAGTATTTT
>15|many|NA|TRBJ2-5|TRBV2
CASSEGPALAVTQYF
TGTGCCAGCAGTGAGGGACCAGCCCTCGCGGTGACCCAGTACTTC
>14|few|NA|TRBJ2-2|TRBV29-1
CSVGGTANTGELFF
TGCAGCGTTGGCGGCACCGCCAACACCGGGGAGCTGTTTTTT
>12|NA|NA|TRBJ2-1|TRBV20-1
CSARDLGNEQFF
TGCAGTGCTAGAGATCTGGGCAATGAGCAGTTCTTC
>17|many|NA|TRBJ2-6|TRBV10-3
CAIKSDSTSSGANVLTF
TGTGCCATCAAGTCGGACAGTACGAGCTCTGGGGCCAACGTCCTGACTTTC
>17|many|TRBD2|TRBJ2-5|TRBV5-1
CASSTGTSGGMQETQYF
TGCGCCAGCAGCACCGGGACTAGCGGGGGGATGCAAGAGACCCAGTACTTC
>18|NA|TRBD2|TRBJ2-7|TRBV4-1
CASSQESGTSGGAYEQYF
TGCGCCAGCAGCCAAGAATCCGGGACTAGCGGGGGGGCTTACGAGCAGTACTTC
>12|many|NA|TRBJ2-1|TRBV20-1
CSASLRQREQFF
TGCAGTGCTAGCCTGCGCCAGCGGGAGCAGTTCTTC
>13|many|NA|TRBJ2-1|TRBV5-5
CASSLALHNEQFF
TGTGCCAGCAGCTTGGCACTTCACAATGAGCAGTTCTTC
>14|NA|TRBD2|TRBJ2-7|TRBV11-2
CASSSVAGIYEQYF
TGTGCCAGCAGCTCGGTAGCGGGGATCTACGAGCAGTACTTC